This TCR beta chain is from a study of metastatic and nonmetastatic thyroid tumors. No patient had received any treatment before thyroid surgery. TCRdb reprocessed the PCR reads using MiXCR. The sample lists approximately 17,000 clones, approximately 30% occurring once. Ten or more counts support this clone. CDR3 length equals 12 residues. J lost 6 bases, V lost 4 bases, and 5 bases had no gene match. The germline CDR1 and CDR2 sequences are SQVTM and ANQGSEA. The V call is TRBV29-1, the J call TRBJ1-2; the match to TRBD1 covers 7 bases. The sample was tumor tissue. The source of this sequence is a female donor with papillary thyroid cancer or a benign thyroid nodule (not recorded which). Some clones in this sample may be carry-over from other donors' samples. CDR3 in amino acids: CSVGDRVHGYTF. The CDR3 nucleotides are TGCAGCGTTGGAGACAGGGTACATGGCTACACCTTC.